The 21 T cell receptor beta chains below were found in one sample sequenced in a study of brain T cells in children with intractable seizures. TCRdb's copy holds only in-frame clones and misses some; the assay was immunoSEQ multiplex PCR. The sample has 65,000 to 85,000 clones, 93% seen once. Sequences were derived from peripheral blood, sampled at surgery. All receptors come from a boy in the first two years of life with tuberous sclerosis and intractable seizures.

The chain employs TRBV29-1 and TRBJ1-1; tentative D call: TRBD1 (5 bases). This CDR3 is built from 14 residues. Germline loops: CDR1 SQVTM, CDR2 ANQGSEA. Trimming left V 7 bases short and J 1 base short, with 16 bases between. CDR3 in amino acids: CSATRGTGNTEAFF. The CDR3 bases are TGCAGCGCTACTCGAGGGACGGGGAACACTGAAGCTTTCTTT.

The chain uses TRBV15 and TRBJ1-2; D is ambiguous. V lost 0 bases to trimming and J lost 8 bases, with 16 bases between them. This CDR3 spans 15 amino acids. In germline, CDR1 is LNHNV, CDR2 YYDKDF (reference sequence). CDR3 bases: TGTGCCACCAGCAGAGATTCGGTCCCCGCCGGGGGCTACACCTTC. Translating it yields CATSRDSVPAGGYTF. Full variable domain (outside the CDR3, taken from reference TRBV15 and TRBJ1-2): DAMVIQNPRYQVTQFGKPVTLSCSQTLNHNVMYWYQQKSSQAPKLLFHYYDKDFNNEADTPDNFQSRRPNTSFCFLDIRSPGLGDTAMYLCATSRDSVPAGGYTFGSGTRLTVV.

The V and J genes are TRBV5-6 and TRBJ2-3, with D possibly TRBD2 on 6 matching bases. V dropped 2 bases and J dropped 0 bases, with 13 bases sitting between them. Germline CDR1 and CDR2: SGHDT and YYEEEE. This CDR3 contains 16 residues. The CDR3 DNA follows: TGTGCCAGCAGCTTATTGCTAGCGCTTAGCACAGATACGCAGTATTTT. Its protein product is CASSLLLALSTDTQYF.

The rearrangement links TRBV18 to TRBJ2-1, with TRBD1 matching over 9 bases. Germline V gene sequence: CDR1 KGHSH, CDR2 LQKENI. The CDR3 consists of 15 residues. After removal of 1 base from V and 9 bases from J, the junction contained 7 bases not matched to a gene. Written as DNA, the CDR3 is TGTGCCAGCTCACCACTAAGTAACAGGGGGCGTGAGCAGTTCTTC. Translated, it gives CASSPLSNRGREQFF.

The chain couples TRBV7-9 to TRBJ2-2; 8 bases are a match to TRBD2. The trim removed 7 bases at V and 4 bases at J, leaving 5 bases unmatched. This CDR3 spans 14 amino acids. CDR1 is SEHNR, CDR2 FQNEAQ, per germline (reference sequence). The CDR3 reads CASTAGRATGELFF. CDR3 nucleotides: TGTGCCAGCACCGCCGGGAGGGCCACCGGGGAGCTGTTTTTT.

The chain links TRBV24-1 to TRBJ1-1, with a tentative D call TRBD1 (5 bases). This CDR3 region has 12 residues. The V end was cut by 12 bases, the J end by 0 bases, with 10 bases between. Germline-derived CDR1 and CDR2 are KGHDR and SFDVKD. This CDR3 is CAPAGLNTEAFF. The CDR3 DNA follows: TGTGCCCCCGCGGGGCTGAACACTGAAGCTTTCTTT.

V and J are TRBV6-5 and TRBJ1-2; D is perhaps TRBD1 (5 bases). The V end was cut by 5 bases, the J end by 1 base, with 14 bases between. Germline V gene data show CDR1 as MNHEY and CDR2 as SVGAGI. The CDR3 extends over 15 amino acids. For the CDR3, the DNA is TGTGCCAGCAGTCGAAATCCCGACAGTAACTATGGCTACACCTTC. Protein product: CASSRNPDSNYGYTF.

The chain has TRBV5-8 and TRBJ2-3, with 13 bases lining up with TRBD2. The CDR3 length is 16 residues. Germline CDR1 SGHTS, CDR2 YDEGEE. V trimming: 5 bases; J trimming: 5 bases; junction bases outside the gene matches: 8. CDR3: CASSFGLAGVEDTQYF. The CDR3 DNA is TGTGCCAGCAGTTTCGGACTAGCGGGAGTTGAAGATACGCAGTATTTT.

V gene TRBV19 combines with J gene TRBJ1-1; D is uncertain. V was cut by 9 bases and J by 1 base, with 9 bases left in between. The length of the CDR3 is 12 residues. Germline assignment: CDR1 LNHDA and CDR2 SQIVND (reference sequence). The CDR3, as DNA: TGTGCCAGGGCACCGGCGAACACTGAAGCTTTCTTT. Its translation: CARAPANTEAFF.

This chain connects TRBV29-1 to TRBJ1-2, with D tentatively TRBD1 (6 bases). This CDR3 has 11 residues. The V gene's germline CDR1 is SQVTM and CDR2 ANQGSEA. V lost 7 bases, J lost 8 bases, and 14 bases lay in between. The chain's CDR3 is CSGAGVGGYTF. The CDR3 nucleotides are TGCAGCGGCGCAGGGGTAGGGGGCTACACCTTC.

The chain links TRBV4-1 to TRBJ2-7, with TRBD2 matching over 14 bases. The CDR3 contains 16 residues. Germline assignment: CDR1 MGHRA and CDR2 YSYEKL. The junction had 5 bases not matched to a gene; V was cut back by 6 bases and J by 1 base. This CDR3 reads CASSLGTSGRSYEQYF. The CDR3 coding sequence is TGCGCCAGCAGTCTCGGGACTAGCGGGAGATCCTACGAGCAGTACTTC.

This clone has just one count. The rearrangement uses TRBV7-9 and TRBJ2-1, with D perhaps matching TRBD1 or TRBD2 (5 bases each). Germline CDR1 is SEHNR and CDR2 is FQNEAQ (reference sequence). The CDR3 is 18 amino acids. V was pared by 6 bases and J by 4 bases, with 25 bases between. The CDR3 is CASSQTLRWGSPYNEQFF. CDR3 coding DNA: TGTGCCAGCAGTCAAACCCTGCGATGGGGGAGCCCATACAATGAGCAGTTCTTC. The whole variable domain, filled in from reference TRBV7-9 and TRBJ2-1, reads DTGVSQNPRHKITKRGQNVTFRCDPISEHNRLYWYRQTLGQGPEFLTYFQNEAQLEKSRLLSDRFSAERPKGSFSTLEIQRTEQGDSAMYLCASSQTLRWGSPYNEQFFGPGTRLTVL.

The J gene is TRBJ2-6, the V gene TRBV7-9, with D tentatively TRBD2 (5 bases). CDR1 SEHNR and CDR2 FQNEAQ come from the germline V gene (reference sequence). There are 17 residues in the CDR3. V gave up 3 bases and J gave up 0 bases, with 12 bases separating them. The CDR3 nucleotides are TGTGCCAGCAGCTTGGGAGTGGGTAGCTCTGGGGCCAACGTCCTGACTTTC. Protein product: CASSLGVGSSGANVLTF.

This rearrangement joins TRBV19 to TRBJ1-1, with D perhaps matching TRBD1 (6 bases). Looked up from germline, CDR1 is LNHDA and CDR2 is SQIVND (reference sequence). Trimming took 5 bases from V and 1 from J, leaving 14 bases between them. This CDR3 spans 15 amino acids. CDR3 nucleotide sequence: TGTGCCAGTAGTCTTGTCTCGGACAGGAACACTGAAGCTTTCTTT. Protein sequence: CASSLVSDRNTEAFF.

CDR3 region: CATEQGTGGNTGELFF. The CDR3 DNA sequence: TGCGCCACCGAACAAGGGACAGGGGGCAACACCGGGGAGCTGTTTTTT. The V call is TRBV5-1, the J call TRBJ2-2; 12 bases fit TRBD1. Unmatched junction bases numbered 8, after V lost 9 bases and J lost 2 bases. The germline gives CDR1 SGHRS, CDR2 YFSETQ. The CDR3 consists of 16 residues.

The V and J genes are TRBV6-5 and TRBJ2-3; no clear D. This CDR3 is 15 amino acids long. Looked up from germline, CDR1 is MNHEY and CDR2 is SVGAGI. The germline V and J ends were trimmed by 2 bases and 2 bases, with 11 bases remaining between them. In DNA form, the CDR3 reads TGTGCCAGCAGTTACCGCGGAACCCTCACAGATACGCAGTATTTT. This encodes CASSYRGTLTDTQYF.

V and J are TRBV7-3 and TRBJ2-3; no clear D. V was clipped by 1 base and J by 5 bases, with 4 bases between them. The CDR3 is 12 amino acids. CDR1 is SGHTA, CDR2 FQGTGA, per germline. The DNA of the CDR3 is TGTGCCAGCAGCTTAAAAGGAGATACGCAGTATTTT. Translation: CASSLKGDTQYF.

This rearrangement joins TRBV6-1 to TRBJ1-2; 8 bases agree with TRBD1. J was trimmed by 8 bases and V by 2 bases; bases with no gene match: 13. CDR1 and CDR2 (germline): MNHNS, SASEGT. The CDR3 is 16 residues long. This chain's CDR3 is CASSEQGPGGSSGYTF. In nucleotides, the CDR3 is TGTGCCAGCAGTGAACAGGGGCCAGGGGGCTCGAGCGGCTACACCTTC.

This chain links TRBV7-9 with TRBJ1-2; TRBD1 matches 8 bases. J was trimmed by 8 bases and V by 2 bases; bases with no gene match: 7. Germline lookup yields CDR1 SEHNR and CDR2 FQNEAQ (reference sequence). CDR3 size: 14 residues. The CDR3, as DNA: TGTGCCAGCAGCTTATCCGACAGGGGCGGCGGCTACACCTTC. Its translation: CASSLSDRGGGYTF.

This chain connects TRBV5-1 to TRBJ2-7, with D perhaps matching TRBD2 (5 bases). Germline assignment: CDR1 SGHRS and CDR2 YFSETQ. V dropped 4 bases and J dropped 5 bases, with 10 bases sitting between them. CDR3 length equals 12 residues. The CDR3 reads CASSPAGHEQYF. The CDR3 DNA reads as TGCGCCAGCAGCCCCGCGGGCCACGAGCAGTACTTC.

CDR3 sequence reads: CASSRIQETPEAFF. The CDR3 coding sequence is TGTGCCAGCAGTCGAATACAGGAAACCCCAGAAGCTTTCTTT. This chain joins TRBV7-9 and TRBJ1-1; D is possibly TRBD1 (5 bases). The CDR3 runs 14 residues. The V and J ends lost 6 bases and 8 bases respectively, with 19 bases between them. Germline V gene lookup returns CDR1 SEHNR and CDR2 FQNEAQ (reference sequence).